Shown below are 30 T cell receptor beta chains from a single sample sequenced in a study of early T cells in non-severe SARS-CoV-2 infection. TCRdb called the 5' RACE reads again in MiXCR, with one record for every CDR3 protein. This sample yields 60,000 to 75,000 distinct CDR3 sequences, of which about 12% are seen a single time; roughly 7% belongs to the top ten. The sequenced sample consisted of whole blood. These receptors all come from an adult who was a healthcare worker with PCR-confirmed SARS-CoV-2 infection or an uninfected control (not recorded which).

Details on this clonotype: This may stem from a read error, because a much larger clone lies one nucleotide away. This CDR3 is CAISESSGSYEQYF. As DNA, the CDR3 is TGTGCCATCAGTGAGTCGAGTGGTTCCTACGAGCAGTACTTC. The chain carries TRBV10-3 and TRBJ2-7; no clear D. Germline CDR1 and CDR2: ENHRY and SYGVKD. V gave up 0 bases and J gave up 1 base, with 7 bases separating them. The CDR3 extends over 14 amino acids.

This clonotype was picked up a small number of times. This rearrangement joins TRBV10-3 to TRBJ2-3; 11 nucleotides agree with TRBD1. J lost 4 bases, V lost 10 bases, and 7 bases had no gene match. The length of the CDR3 is 14 residues. From germline, CDR1 is ENHRY and CDR2 SYGVKD. CDR3 DNA: TGTGCCACCCGGGACAGGGGGTCGGCAGATACGCAGTATTTT. It encodes CATRDRGSADTQYF.

The chain joins TRBV18 to TRBJ2-5; D not certain. The CDR3 spans 13 residues. V was clipped by 3 bases and J by 1 base, with 6 bases between them. Germline CDR1 KGHSH, CDR2 LQKENI. In DNA, the CDR3 is TGTGCCAGCTCACCGACACTCCAAGAGACCCAGTACTTC. Encoded protein: CASSPTLQETQYF.

The rearrangement uses TRBV29-1 and TRBJ1-2, with D unclear. The CDR3 is made up of 13 amino acids. V was shortened by 4 bases and J by 3 bases, with 12 bases between the two germline ends. Per germline, CDR1 SQVTM and CDR2 ANQGSEA. The chain's CDR3 is CSVGRVDDYGYTF. For the CDR3, the DNA is TGCAGCGTTGGTCGGGTAGATGACTATGGCTACACCTTC.

Ten or more counts support this clonotype. The chain couples TRBV5-1 to TRBJ2-3; TRBD1 agrees at 8 bases. This CDR3 has 13 amino acids. Germline V CDR1 and CDR2: SGHRS, YFSETQ. V dropped 4 bases and J dropped 6; count of bases not matched to a gene: 4. In nucleotides, the CDR3 is TGCGCCAGCAGCAAAAACAGGGGGGATACGCAGTATTTT. It yields the protein CASSKNRGDTQYF.

This clonotype was observed many times. The chain is built from TRBV10-3 and TRBJ2-1; 11 bases align to TRBD2. Germline V gives CDR1 ENHRY, CDR2 SYGVKD. Trimming removed 0 bases from V and 8 bases from J; junction bases left unmatched: 9. This CDR3 region has 17 residues. The CDR3 is CAISESLAGVPPDEQFF. CDR3 bases: TGTGCCATCAGTGAGTCACTAGCGGGAGTTCCGCCGGATGAGCAGTTCTTC.

This clonotype occurred a few times. The chain's CDR3 is CASTGGSNTEAFF. For the CDR3, the DNA is TGTGCCAGCACCGGGGGTTCGAACACTGAAGCTTTCTTT. The V gene is TRBV7-9, the J gene TRBJ1-1; weak D call: TRBD1 (5 bases). CDR1 SEHNR and CDR2 FQNEAQ come from the germline V gene (reference sequence). Trimming left V 7 bases short and J 1 base short, with 10 bases between. This CDR3 is 13 amino acids long.

This rearrangement joins TRBV10-3 to TRBJ2-1; the D is unclear. CDR1 and CDR2 from the germline V gene are ENHRY and SYGVKD. This CDR3 contains 14 residues. Trimming took off 6 bases at V and 7 bases at J, with 16 bases between the two ends. CDR3 in amino acids: CAIRARSMVNEQFF. The CDR3 DNA is TGTGCCATCAGAGCCAGGTCCATGGTGAATGAGCAGTTCTTC.

This clonotype was seen only a few times. The chain joins TRBV12-3 or TRBV12-4 to TRBJ2-2; D uncertain. The CDR3 length is 16 residues. V was shortened by 8 bases and J by 4 bases, with 20 bases between the two germline ends. CDR3 protein: CASRLSTMALTGELFF. The CDR3 DNA follows: TGTGCCAGCCGCCTTTCTACGATGGCGCTCACCGGGGAGCTGTTTTTT.

The rearrangement links TRBV3-2 to TRBJ2-3; the D segment call TRBD2 is taken from the table without a DNA check. TRBV3-2 is deemed a pseudogene. The CDR3 is 16 amino acids. CDR3 bases: TGTGCCAGCAGCCCTCGAGCGGGGGTTAGCACAGATACGCAGTATTTT. This codes for CASSPRAGVSTDTQYF.

This clonotype was seen at least ten times. V gene TRBV5-5 combines with J gene TRBJ2-6, with D unclear. The ends were cut back, 4 bases at V and 1 base at J, with 12 bases in the middle. This CDR3 contains 16 residues. Germline V lookup: CDR1 SGHKS, CDR2 YYEKEE (reference sequence). This CDR3 is CASSPRFGSGANVLTF. The CDR3 DNA reads as TGTGCCAGCAGCCCCCGCTTCGGGTCTGGGGCCAACGTCCTGACTTTC.

The rearrangement links TRBV29-1 to TRBJ2-2, with D possibly being TRBD1 (5 bases). Germline CDR1 SQVTM, CDR2 ANQGSEA. The V gene lost 4 bases and the J gene lost 5 bases, with 11 bases spanning the gap. CDR3 length: 13 residues. The CDR3 DNA follows: TGCAGCGTTGGTAGCCCAGGGACCGGGGAGCTGTTTTTT. This translates into CSVGSPGTGELFF.

This clonotype turned up a few times. The gene calls are TRBV12-3 or TRBV12-4 and TRBJ2-3, with 7 bases lining up with TRBD2. The CDR3 runs 14 residues. The junction had 3 bases not matched to a gene; V was cut back by 3 bases and J by 3 bases. The CDR3 nucleotides are TGTGCCAGCAGTTTTGTGGGGGGGACAGATACGCAGTATTTT. Its translation is CASSFVGGTDTQYF.

There are many counts of this clonotype. The chain is built from TRBV19 and TRBJ2-4, with 10 positions matching TRBD2. The length of the CDR3 is 16 residues. Germline values: CDR1 LNHDA, CDR2 SQIVND (reference sequence). The V and J ends lost 5 bases and 4 bases, in that order; junction bases with no gene match: 8. CDR3 DNA: TGTGCCAGTAGTGTGCTCGGACTAGCGGCTAAAAACATTCAGTACTTC. It is translated as CASSVLGLAAKNIQYF.

The chain combines TRBV12-3 or TRBV12-4 with TRBJ2-3; 9 bases align to TRBD2. This CDR3 has 15 residues. V dropped 4 bases and J dropped 2; count of bases not matched to a gene: 4. CDR3 sequence reads: CASSWGTSLTDTQYF. The CDR3 DNA follows: TGTGCCAGCAGTTGGGGGACTAGCCTCACAGATACGCAGTATTTT.

This clonotype was counted between two and nine times. The genes are TRBV21-1 and TRBJ2-7; the table's TRBD1 call for D was not verified on the DNA. TRBV21-1 is classified as a pseudogene. This CDR3 region has 18 residues. The CDR3 nucleotides are TGTGCCAGCAGCAAAGAGGGAAGCCAGGGGGCGACAAGCTACGAGCAGTACTTC. Amino acids: CASSKEGSQGATSYEQYF.

About this clonotype: Relative to the germline gene, one junction end is altered; a read error may explain this. This sequence joins TRBV4-2 and TRBJ2-1; TRBD2 matches 8 bases. The germline V gene encodes CDR1 LGHNA and CDR2 YNFKEQ. The CDR3 extends over 16 amino acids. Written as DNA, the CDR3 is TGTGCCAGAAGCCAAGCCGGCGGGAGGTCCTACAATGAGCAGTTCTTC. Protein: CARSQAGGRSYNEQFF.

This clonotype occurred a few times. The V gene is TRBV5-1, the J gene TRBJ2-2; weak D call: TRBD1 (5 bases). The V gene lost 4 bases and the J gene lost 6 bases, with 13 bases spanning the gap. Germline assignment: CDR1 SGHRS and CDR2 YFSETQ. The CDR3 has 14 amino acids. The CDR3 DNA reads TGCGCCAGCAGCCCCCAGGGAAAGTCCGGGGAGCTGTTTTTT. This encodes CASSPQGKSGELFF.

This clonotype turned up a few times. The chain uses TRBV7-9 and TRBJ2-5; TRBD1 agrees at 10 bases. The CDR3 extends over 14 amino acids. Germline V gene lookup returns CDR1 SEHNR and CDR2 FQNEAQ (reference sequence). With 4 bases clipped from V and 4 bases from J, the junction kept 3 bases outside the gene matches. CDR3 residues: CASSYRQGAETQYF. In DNA form, the CDR3 reads TGTGCCAGCAGCTATCGACAGGGGGCAGAGACCCAGTACTTC.

J is TRBJ2-4 and V is TRBV5-5; no definite D call. V was cut by 3 bases and J by 0 bases, with 13 bases left in between. The CDR3 is 16 residues long. In germline, CDR1 is SGHKS, CDR2 YYEKEE (reference sequence). The CDR3 protein is CASSSDISIAKNIQYF. The CDR3 nucleotides are TGTGCCAGCAGCTCCGACATATCGATAGCCAAAAACATTCAGTACTTC.

This sequence joins TRBV2 and TRBJ2-5, with 11 bases fitting TRBD2. After removal of 1 base from V and 6 bases from J, the junction contained 4 bases not matched to a gene. The CDR3 spans 15 residues. Germline V CDR1 and CDR2: SNHLY, FYNNEI. CDR3 nucleotides: TGTGCCAGCAGTGAAGGTAGCGGGGGGGCGAAGACCCAGTACTTC. Translated: CASSEGSGGAKTQYF. The full variable domain, rest sourced from reference TRBV2 and TRBJ2-5, is EPEVTQTPSHQVTQMGQEVILRCVPISNHLYFYWYRQILGQKVEFLVSFYNNEISEKSEIFDDQFSVERPDGSNFTLKIRSTKLEDSAMYFCASSEGSGGAKTQYFGPGTRLLVL.

This clonotype was recorded a few times. V is TRBV2 and J is TRBJ1-5, with TRBD1 as a possible D gene (5 bases). The CDR3 length is 14 residues. V was shortened by 8 bases and J by 2 bases, with 13 bases between the two germline ends. CDR1 is SNHLY, CDR2 FYNNEI, per germline. CDR3 sequence: CASGGGYGNQPQHF. For the CDR3, the DNA is TGTGCCAGCGGGGGAGGGTATGGCAATCAGCCCCAGCATTTT.

The chain links TRBV27 to TRBJ1-2; D perhaps matches TRBD1 (6 bases). Germline CDR1 and CDR2: MNHEY and SMNVEV (reference sequence). The CDR3 has 12 amino acids. Trimming left V 11 bases short and J 6 bases short, with 16 bases between. The CDR3 DNA reads TGTGCCTACAACAGGGAGTACGATGGCTACACCTTC. This translates into CAYNREYDGYTF.

In its sample, this clonotype was seen a few times. V is TRBV29-1 and J is TRBJ2-1; D may be TRBD1 (5 bases). Per the germline V gene, CDR1 is SQVTM and CDR2 is ANQGSEA. This CDR3 is built from 14 residues. Between the trimmed V and J ends, which lost 6 bases and 6 bases, there was a span of 18 bases. CDR3 bases: TGCAGCGTGGGTCTCAGGGTGTCGTCCAATGAGCAGTTCTTC. This codes for CSVGLRVSSNEQFF.

This rearrangement joins TRBV5-1 to TRBJ1-1; 9 nucleotides line up with TRBD1. Germline values: CDR1 SGHRS, CDR2 YFSETQ. This CDR3 spans 14 amino acids. J gave up 6 bases and V 2 bases, and 5 bases lay outside the gene matches. The CDR3 DNA is TGCGCCAGCAGCTTACAGGGGGCTAGGCCTGAAGCTTTCTTT. Residues: CASSLQGARPEAFF.

This clonotype has a handful of counts. This CDR3 reads CASSAIAGGRETQYF. The DNA of the CDR3 is TGTGCCAGCAGCGCCATAGCGGGGGGAAGGGAGACCCAGTACTTC. The chain recombines TRBV9 with TRBJ2-5; TRBD2 matches 10 bases. Germline lookup yields CDR1 SGDLS and CDR2 YYNGEE. The J segment lost 5 bases and the V segment lost 3 bases, leaving 7 bases of the junction unmatched. This CDR3 has 15 residues.

This clonotype was found many times. The chain has TRBV29-1 and TRBJ2-3; weak D call: TRBD1 (6 bases). V was trimmed by 4 bases and J by 3 bases, leaving 17 bases between them. Germline V CDR1 and CDR2: SQVTM, ANQGSEA. This CDR3 has 15 amino acids. The CDR3: CSVASHDRRTDTQYF. The CDR3 nucleotides are TGCAGCGTTGCTTCCCATGACAGGCGGACAGATACGCAGTATTTT.

The V gene is TRBV3-1, the J gene TRBJ1-1; D gene ambiguous. Trimming shortened V by 5 bases and J by 1 base, and 8 bases separated the two germline ends. Germline CDR1 is LGHDT and CDR2 is YNNKEL (reference sequence). The CDR3 consists of 13 residues. CDR3 sequence (DNA): TGTGCCAGCAGCGGTGATGGGAACACTGAAGCTTTCTTT. Translating it yields CASSGDGNTEAFF.

This clonotype was observed a handful of times. The chain carries TRBV18 and TRBJ2-1; D is ambiguous. V dropped 0 bases and J dropped 7 bases, with 10 bases sitting between them. Germline V CDR1 and CDR2: KGHSH, LQKENI. The CDR3 extends over 14 amino acids. The CDR3 here is CASSPPGNRNEQFF. The CDR3 DNA follows: TGTGCCAGCTCACCACCGGGGAATAGAAATGAGCAGTTCTTC.

This clonotype was counted ten times or more. This chain links TRBV11-2 with TRBJ2-3; possible D gene TRBD2, 7 bases. Germline CDR1 reads SGHAT; CDR2 reads FQNNGV. With 2 bases removed from V and 5 bases from J, the gap between germline ends came to 11 bases. This CDR3 is 14 amino acids long. CDR3 protein: CASSLRGGKDTQYF. The DNA of the CDR3 is TGTGCCAGCAGCTTAAGGGGGGGCAAAGATACGCAGTATTTT.